This entry lists 21 T cell receptor beta chains sequenced from one sample in a study of immune evolution from preneoplasia to lung adenocarcinoma. The assay was immunoSEQ multiplex PCR, and TCRdb's table has in-frame clones only and misses some. The table records thousands of clones, 75% to 90% of them present only once. Source material: FFPE minimally invasive lung adenocarcinoma tissue. Source of these receptors: a donor at least 70 years old with lung adenocarcinoma.

This clone occurred a few times. V gene TRBV19 combines with J gene TRBJ2-7, with D possibly TRBD1 on 5 matching bases. In germline, CDR1 is LNHDA, CDR2 SQIVND (reference sequence). The length of the CDR3 is 14 residues. The V end was cut by 4 bases, the J end by 5 bases, with 15 bases between. CDR3 in DNA: TGTGCCAGTAGTAGACAGACACTGGGCGACGAGCAGTACTTC. Amino acids: CASSRQTLGDEQYF.

This chain uses TRBV7-9 with TRBJ1-1; a weak D match, TRBD1 (6 bases). The CDR3 totals 14 residues. CDR1 and CDR2 from the germline V gene are SEHNR and FQNEAQ (reference sequence). V lost 6 bases, J lost 4 bases, and 15 bases lay in between. CDR3 residues: CASSYSDRFTEAFF. The CDR3 nucleotides are TGTGCCAGCAGTTATTCTGACAGGTTCACTGAAGCTTTCTTT.

This clone was found once. V gene TRBV30 combines with J gene TRBJ2-5; the D call may be TRBD1 or TRBD2 (6 bases each). V lost 0 bases, J lost 6 bases, and 20 bases lay in between. This CDR3 is built from 16 residues. Germline V gene sequence: CDR1 GTSNPN, CDR2 SVGIG (reference sequence). The CDR3 DNA reads TGTGCCTGGAGTGTACGAGGGGGGAGTTACGTAAAGACCCAGTACTTC. The encoded protein is CAWSVRGGSYVKTQYF.

J is TRBJ1-5 and V is TRBV4-2, with D tentatively TRBD1 (6 bases). V was clipped by 4 bases and J by 0 bases, with 10 bases between them. CDR3 length: 15 residues. CDR1 is LGHNA and CDR2 is YNFKEQ in the germline V gene. The CDR3 nucleotides are TGTGCCAGCAGCCTACAGGGAGATAGCAATCAGCCCCAGCATTTT. Amino acids: CASSLQGDSNQPQHF.

The chain recombines TRBV30 with TRBJ1-4, with D uncertain. The V gene's germline CDR1 is GTSNPN and CDR2 SVGIG (reference sequence). The V end lost 3 bases, the J end lost 8 bases, and 13 bases lay between the germline ends. The length of the CDR3 is 13 residues. CDR3 coding DNA: TGTGCCTGGAGGAGCCAGAAAGGGGAAAAACTGTTTTTT. This encodes CAWRSQKGEKLFF.

The V and J genes are TRBV6-1 and TRBJ2-3; 13 bases are shared with TRBD2. The V segment lost 1 base and the J segment 3 bases; nucleotides outside the gene matches: 7. Germline CDR1 MNHNS, CDR2 SASEGT. The CDR3 has 18 residues. The CDR3 spells CASSEGVPGLAGTDTQYF. CDR3 bases: TGTGCCAGCAGTGAAGGGGTCCCGGGACTAGCGGGAACAGATACGCAGTATTTT.

The rearrangement links TRBV10-1 to TRBJ1-2; no reliable D call. The CDR3 has 14 residues. The germline gives CDR1 WNHNN, CDR2 SYGVQD (reference sequence). Trimming left V 3 bases short and J 4 bases short, with 12 bases between. CDR3 residues: CASSEEGRSYGYTF. The CDR3 region has the DNA TGCGCCAGCAGTGAAGAAGGGCGGTCCTATGGCTACACCTTC.

The rearrangement joins TRBV5-1 to TRBJ2-3; D might be TRBD1 or TRBD2, each matching 5 bases. V dropped 2 bases and J dropped 1 base, with 11 bases sitting between them. CDR1 and CDR2 from the germline V gene are SGHRS and YFSETQ. This CDR3 contains 15 residues. The CDR3 DNA reads as TGCGCCAGCAGCTTCTATGGGGGACGCACAGATACGCAGTATTTT. It is translated as CASSFYGGRTDTQYF.

V is TRBV27 and J is TRBJ2-5; 10 bases line up with TRBD2. Judging by the DNA end, TRBJ2-7 fits better; the J call may be wrong. There are 17 residues in the CDR3. Germline V gene data show CDR1 as MNHEY and CDR2 as SMNVEV (reference sequence). CDR3 coding DNA: TGTGCCAGCAGTTTATCCCCGGGGCTAGCGGGGGTCTACGAGCAGTACTTC. Translation gives CASSLSPGLAGVYEQYF.

This clone was counted a single time. V is TRBV2 and J is TRBJ2-7; TRBD2 matches at 11 bases. The germline gives CDR1 SNHLY, CDR2 FYNNEI. Trimming cost V 6 bases and J 13 bases; bases outside gene matches: 8. The CDR3 covers 12 residues. The CDR3 sequence: CASSQGLAGGYF. CDR3 DNA: TGTGCCAGCAGCCAGGGGCTAGCGGGAGGTTACTTC.

The chain recombines TRBV10-2 with TRBJ1-2; maybe TRBD1 (6 bases). The CDR3 is 13 amino acids. Deletions cut 3 bases from V and 5 bases from J, with 10 bases between. Germline V gene data show CDR1 as WSHSY and CDR2 as SAAADI. DNA for the CDR3: TGCGCCAGCAGTGACTCAGGGGAGTATGGCTACACCTTC. Amino acids: CASSDSGEYGYTF.

This clone was observed a few times. Distinct nucleotide sequences in the sample also encode this CDR3. The V gene is TRBV16, the J gene TRBJ1-4; D ambiguous. Germline assignment: CDR1 KGHSY and CDR2 FQNENV. The CDR3 consists of 15 residues. The ends were cut back, 1 base at V and 2 bases at J, with 8 bases in the middle. The CDR3, as DNA: TGTGCCAGCAGCCAATTCGCGGGGACTAATGAAAAACTGTTTTTT. Its protein is CASSQFAGTNEKLFF.

V usage is TRBV7-8 and J usage is TRBJ1-5, with no clear D. The CDR3 runs to 15 residues. The germline V gene has CDR1 SGHVS and CDR2 FQNEAQ. V lost 5 bases and J 6 bases, leaving 17 bases between the germline ends. CDR3 coding DNA: TGTGCCAGCAGCCCCGGAACGGGGAGTACTCAGCCCCAGCATTTT. Protein: CASSPGTGSTQPQHF.

This chain uses TRBV19 with TRBJ2-2; TRBD2 matches at 10 bases. Per the germline V gene, CDR1 is LNHDA and CDR2 is SQIVND (reference sequence). This CDR3 has 14 residues. The trim removed 7 bases at V and 8 bases at J, leaving 7 bases unmatched. This CDR3 is CASNLAGDVGELFF. CDR3 sequence (DNA): TGTGCCAGTAACCTAGCGGGAGATGTGGGGGAGCTGTTTTTT.

The rearrangement uses TRBV28 and TRBJ1-1; 8 bases agree with TRBD1. The trim removed 2 bases at V and 6 bases at J, leaving 2 bases unmatched. The CDR3 consists of 13 residues. The germline CDR1 and CDR2 sequences are MDHEN and SYDVKM. The CDR3 reads CASSLLDRAEAFF. Written as DNA, the CDR3 is TGTGCCAGCAGTTTACTGGACAGGGCTGAAGCTTTCTTT.

V is TRBV29-1 and J is TRBJ1-2; unclear D gene. V was pared by 5 bases and J by 5 bases, with 15 bases between. CDR1 SQVTM and CDR2 ANQGSEA come from the germline V gene. The CDR3 spans 13 residues. CDR3 protein: CSVRRMNVYGYTF. CDR3 nucleotides: TGCAGCGTTCGCAGGATGAATGTGTATGGCTACACCTTC.

J is TRBJ2-3 and V is TRBV6-1; 9 positions agree with TRBD2. This CDR3 comprises 15 residues. Germline trimming cut 10 bases from V and 5 bases from J; bases unmatched to any gene: 13. Germline values: CDR1 MNHNS, CDR2 SASEGT. The CDR3 spells CATGGREGVLDTQYF. The CDR3 DNA follows: TGTGCCACCGGGGGGCGGGAGGGCGTTTTAGATACGCAGTATTTT.

This chain joins TRBV7-2 and TRBJ2-1; the match to TRBD2 covers 14 bases. Germline V gene lookup returns CDR1 SGHTA and CDR2 FQGNSA. Trimming took 5 bases from V and 6 from J; bases not matched to a gene: 3. The length of the CDR3 is 15 residues. The CDR3, as DNA: TGTGCCAGCAGCCCCGGACTAGCGGGAGGCAATGAGCAGTTCTTC. This gives the protein CASSPGLAGGNEQFF.

The J gene is TRBJ1-1, the V gene TRBV28; TRBD1 aligns across 7 bases. Germline loops: CDR1 MDHEN, CDR2 SYDVKM. The CDR3 contains 15 residues. With V trimmed by 7 bases and J by 7 bases, 15 bases remained unmatched. CDR3 sequence: CASNEARQGYDEAFF. CDR3 sequence (DNA): TGTGCCAGCAACGAGGCGAGACAGGGTTATGATGAAGCTTTCTTT.

The chain employs TRBV5-1 and TRBJ2-3; TRBD2 matches 7 bases. Germline CDR1 SGHRS, CDR2 YFSETQ. Unmatched junction bases numbered 8, after V lost 3 bases and J lost 1 base. There are 16 residues in the CDR3. Here the CDR3 reads CASSSYSSGRTDTQYF. The CDR3 DNA follows: TGCGCCAGCAGCTCGTACTCTAGCGGACGCACAGATACGCAGTATTTT.

This chain joins TRBV9 and TRBJ2-5; weak D call: TRBD1 (5 bases). The DNA end lines up better with TRBJ2-7; the J call may be wrong. Germline V gene sequence: CDR1 SGDLS, CDR2 YYNGEE. CDR3 length equals 15 residues. The CDR3 spells CASSVVSPTVYEQYF. The CDR3 DNA is TGTGCCAGCAGCGTAGTTTCCCCGACAGTCTACGAGCAGTACTTC.